In its sample, the clone carrying this T cell receptor (beta chain) was seen a few times. Its target is unknown. The data belong to a study of T cell responses to AZD1222 COVID-19 vaccine. Study-level information: Second-dose schedules of about 4 or about 12 weeks were combined. Study-wide results and caveats: When two AZD1222 doses had been given, Spike-specific TCR breadth and depth rose.

This CDR3 is built from 14 residues. The germline V gene has CDR1 KGHSH and CDR2 LQKENI. Deletions cut 0 bases from V and 4 bases from J, with 9 bases between. The method was immunoSEQ multiplex PCR; TCRdb's version includes in-frame clones alone and lacks a portion of them. There are 140,000 to 150,000 clones in the sample; around nine tenths occur only once, and around 1.7% lies in the top ten. This clonotype was obtained from an adult in good health. The chain joins TRBV18 to TRBJ2-5; D is unclear. Here the sequenced sample was peripheral blood, taken on day 0 of AZD1222 vaccination. CDR3 amino acids: CASSPPTISETQYF. The CDR3 bases are TGTGCCAGCTCACCACCAACCATCTCAGAGACCCAGTACTTC.